These 2 T cell receptor beta chains were sequenced from one sample in a study of blood T cell repertoires in COVID-19 (TCRdb year 2020). Libraries were constructed by the immunoSEQ multiplex PCR assay. The table was pulled from immuneACCESS by TCRdb, which kept in-frame rearrangements only. Such tables lose some clones; where checked, under half of the loss comes from unresolved V genes, and the rest has no known cause. This sample gives 130,000 to 150,000 clones in total; approximately 85% of them show up just once. The top ten constitute 8% of the sample. The sequenced material came from peripheral blood. The receptors were gathered from a woman aged 55-69 years with COVID-19, enrolled during active disease.

The sample holds a few counts of this clone. The chain links TRBV2 to TRBJ1-4, with D maybe TRBD1 (6 bases). V was shortened by 6 bases and J by 8 bases, with 13 bases between the two germline ends. The CDR3 is 13 amino acids. Germline CDR1 reads SNHLY; CDR2 reads FYNNEI. The CDR3 coding sequence is TGTGCCAGCAGGGGGGCAGTGAAAGAAAAACTGTTTTTT. Its translation is CASRGAVKEKLFF.

About this clone: Additional DNA sequences in this sample encode the identical CDR3. The chain joins TRBV10-3 to TRBJ1-1; D gene unclear. CDR1 ENHRY and CDR2 SYGVKD come from the germline V gene. The CDR3 length is 15 residues. V lost 4 bases, J lost 0 bases, and 12 bases lay in between. The CDR3 is CAISGEGGLNTEAFF. DNA of the CDR3: TGTGCCATCAGTGGGGAGGGAGGCTTGAACACTGAAGCTTTCTTT.